Presented here are 15 T cell receptor beta chains from one specimen sequenced in a study of early T cells in non-severe SARS-CoV-2 infection. TCRdb reprocessed the 5' RACE reads via MiXCR and lists one record per CDR3 protein. This table has some 30,000 distinct CDR3 sequences, around 7% appearing once. Sequencing used whole blood. These receptors came from an adult who was a healthcare worker with PCR-confirmed SARS-CoV-2 infection or an uninfected control (not recorded which).

This clonotype showed up many times. The genes are TRBV28 and TRBJ2-1, with 9 positions matching TRBD2. Trimming removed 4 bases from V and 8 bases from J; junction bases left unmatched: 12. The CDR3 runs 16 residues. Germline CDR1 is MDHEN and CDR2 is SYDVKM. CDR3 sequence: CASSSPHSGRQDEQFF. CDR3 coding DNA: TGTGCCAGCAGTTCCCCACACAGCGGGAGGCAGGATGAGCAGTTCTTC.

This clonotype was seen at least ten times. V usage is TRBV20-1 and J usage is TRBJ2-7, with D possibly matching TRBD1 (7 bases). Germline lookup yields CDR1 DFQATT and CDR2 SNEGSKA (reference sequence). The CDR3 totals 16 residues. Trimming cost V 2 bases and J 0 bases, with 17 bases left between them. CDR3 residues: CSARKLGGTDSYEQYF. The CDR3 DNA is TGCAGTGCTAGAAAACTTGGGGGGACAGACTCCTACGAGCAGTACTTC.

This clonotype is labeled medium-sized (0.01 to 0.1%). This rearrangement joins TRBV7-6 to TRBJ2-1, with D perhaps TRBD1 (6 bases). CDR1 and CDR2 (germline): SGHVS, FNYEAQ. The V gene lost 3 bases and the J gene lost 8 bases, with 11 bases spanning the gap. This CDR3 comprises 13 residues. The CDR3 DNA sequence: TGTGCCAGCAGCTTTCAGGGGCTGCATGAGCAGTTCTTC. Its protein product is CASSFQGLHEQFF. Filled out from reference TRBV7-6 and TRBJ2-1, the complete variable domain reads GAGVSQSPRYKVTKRGQDVALRCDPISGHVSLYWYRQALGQGPEFLTYFNYEAQQDKSGLPNDRFSAERPEGSISTLTIQRTEQRDSAMYRCASSFQGLHEQFFGPGTRLTVL.

This clonotype was observed a handful of times. This sequence joins TRBV12-3 or TRBV12-4 and TRBJ2-5; no firm D call. Between the trimmed V and J ends, which lost 5 bases and 2 bases, there was a span of 12 bases. CDR3 length: 14 residues. The CDR3 is CASSLTVIQETQYF. For the CDR3, the DNA is TGTGCCAGCAGTCTGACGGTCATACAAGAGACCCAGTACTTC.

The chain combines TRBV7-9 with TRBJ2-1; 7 nucleotides match TRBD2. The length of the CDR3 is 15 residues. The germline V gene encodes CDR1 SEHNR and CDR2 FQNEAQ (reference sequence). V lost 5 bases and J lost 5; bases outside the gene matches: 9. The CDR3 region is CASSVKAGPHNEQFF. The CDR3 DNA reads TGTGCCAGCAGCGTAAAAGCGGGACCACACAATGAGCAGTTCTTC.

This clonotype was observed at least ten times. This chain connects TRBV10-3 to TRBJ2-7, with 10 bases that match TRBD2. The V gene's germline CDR1 is ENHRY and CDR2 SYGVKD. The CDR3 is 15 amino acids. V dropped 4 bases and J dropped 4; count of bases not matched to a gene: 7. In nucleotides, the CDR3 is TGTGCCATCAGTGGGGCGACTAGCGGGTCTTACGAGCAGTACTTC. Protein: CAISGATSGSYEQYF.

In its sample, this clonotype was seen many times. The rearrangement uses TRBV4-1 and TRBJ1-5; unclear D gene. The CDR3 sequence is 13 residues long. V lost 1 base and J 7 bases, leaving 8 bases between the germline ends. Germline loops: CDR1 MGHRA, CDR2 YSYEKL. As DNA, the CDR3 is TGCGCCAGCAGCCAAGGATTCCGGCAGCCCCAGCATTTT. Translating gives CASSQGFRQPQHF.

This clonotype has ten or more counts. V usage is TRBV5-4 and J usage is TRBJ1-2; no clear D gene. V was shortened by 0 bases and J by 1 base, with 7 bases between the two germline ends. The CDR3 is 14 residues long. Per germline, CDR1 SGHNT and CDR2 YYREEE (reference sequence). The CDR3 reads CASSLGRINYGYTF. As DNA, the CDR3 is TGTGCCAGCAGCTTGGGGCGGATTAACTATGGCTACACCTTC.

Many counts were recorded for this clonotype. The rearrangement links TRBV5-5 to TRBJ2-1, with TRBD2 identical over 11 bases. The germline V gene encodes CDR1 SGHKS and CDR2 YYEKEE (reference sequence). The length of the CDR3 is 15 residues. Trimming removed 2 bases from V and 3 bases from J; junction bases left unmatched: 1. DNA for the CDR3: TGTGCCAGCAGCTTTACTAGCGGGAGCTACAATGAGCAGTTCTTC. Translation gives CASSFTSGSYNEQFF.

This clonotype came up many times. The chain recombines TRBV2 with TRBJ2-5, with 8 bases identical to TRBD1. CDR1 and CDR2 from the germline V gene are SNHLY and FYNNEI. This CDR3 comprises 12 residues. V gave up 10 bases and J gave up 3 bases; unmatched junction bases: 4. The CDR3 nucleotides read TGTGCCATCAGGACAGGGAAAGAGACCCAGTACTTC. Its protein is CAIRTGKETQYF.

In this sample, this clonotype turned up a few times. The chain links TRBV27 to TRBJ1-5; D may be TRBD1 (5 bases). The ends were cut back, 5 bases at V and 0 bases at J, with 11 bases in the middle. Germline V gene data show CDR1 as MNHEY and CDR2 as SMNVEV (reference sequence). This CDR3 is 15 amino acids long. CDR3 coding DNA: TGTGCCAGCAGTCCGGACACGTATAGCAATCAGCCCCAGCATTTT. Translation: CASSPDTYSNQPQHF.

This clonotype was seen ten or more times. CDR3 in amino acids: CASSGGLAGGLSDTQYF. The CDR3 nucleotides read TGTGCCAGCAGCGGAGGGCTAGCGGGGGGGCTCTCAGATACGCAGTATTTT. The V gene is TRBV4-2, the J gene TRBJ2-3; the match to TRBD2 covers 12 bases. CDR1 is LGHNA and CDR2 is YNFKEQ in the germline V gene. With V trimmed by 5 bases and J by 4 bases, 10 bases remained unmatched. CDR3 length equals 17 residues.

This clonotype was detected many times. The CDR3 bases are TGTGCCATCAGTGGTGGACAGGGTTCGGGCGAGCAGTACTTC. Its translation: CAISGGQGSGEQYF. The rearrangement links TRBV10-3 to TRBJ2-7; 8 bases fit TRBD1. Germline CDR1 is ENHRY and CDR2 is SYGVKD. This CDR3 contains 14 residues. With 4 bases clipped from V and 6 bases from J, the junction kept 8 bases outside the gene matches.

This chain joins TRBV10-3 and TRBJ2-3; 10 positions agree with TRBD1. Trimming took 8 bases from V and 3 from J; bases not matched to a gene: 8. CDR3 size: 15 residues. Looked up from germline, CDR1 is ENHRY and CDR2 is SYGVKD. The CDR3 region has the DNA TGTGCCATCGGTAGACGGGGACAGGGGACAGATACGCAGTATTTT. Its protein product is CAIGRRGQGTDTQYF.

This clonotype was counted at least ten times. The chain links TRBV7-8 to TRBJ1-5; TRBD1 matches at 9 bases. Trimming at V came to 6 bases and at J to 0 bases, leaving 12 bases not matched to a gene. Germline V CDR1 and CDR2: SGHVS, FQNEAQ. The CDR3 has 18 residues. CDR3 in amino acids: CASSSGTGIRYSNQPQHF. The CDR3 bases are TGTGCCAGCAGTTCCGGGACAGGGATCCGGTATAGCAATCAGCCCCAGCATTTT.